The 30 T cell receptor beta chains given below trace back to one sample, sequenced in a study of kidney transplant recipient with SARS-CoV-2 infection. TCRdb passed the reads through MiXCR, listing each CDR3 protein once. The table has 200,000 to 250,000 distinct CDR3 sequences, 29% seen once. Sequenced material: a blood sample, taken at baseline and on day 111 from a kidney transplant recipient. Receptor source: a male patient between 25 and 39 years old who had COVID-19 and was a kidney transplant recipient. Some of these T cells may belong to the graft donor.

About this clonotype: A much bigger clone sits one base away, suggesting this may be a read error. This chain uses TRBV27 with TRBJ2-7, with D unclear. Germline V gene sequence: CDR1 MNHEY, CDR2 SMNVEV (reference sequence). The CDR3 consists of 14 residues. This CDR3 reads CASGLKGRGYEQYF. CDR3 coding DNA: TGTGCCAGCGGTTTAAAGGGCAGAGGCTACGAGCAGTACTTC.

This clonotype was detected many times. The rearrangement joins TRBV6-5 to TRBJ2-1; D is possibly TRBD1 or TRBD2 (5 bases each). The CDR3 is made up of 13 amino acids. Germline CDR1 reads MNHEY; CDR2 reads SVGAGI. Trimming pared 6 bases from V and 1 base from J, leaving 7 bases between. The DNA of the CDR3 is TGTGCCAGCAGGGGACGGTCCTACAATGAGCAGTTCTTC. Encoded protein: CASRGRSYNEQFF.

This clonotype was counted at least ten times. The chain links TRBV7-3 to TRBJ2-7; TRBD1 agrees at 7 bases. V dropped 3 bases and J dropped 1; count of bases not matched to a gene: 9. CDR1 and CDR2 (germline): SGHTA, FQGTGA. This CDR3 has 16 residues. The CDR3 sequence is CASSFHEGARSYEQYF. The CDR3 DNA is TGTGCCAGCAGCTTCCACGAGGGGGCGCGGTCCTACGAGCAGTACTTC.

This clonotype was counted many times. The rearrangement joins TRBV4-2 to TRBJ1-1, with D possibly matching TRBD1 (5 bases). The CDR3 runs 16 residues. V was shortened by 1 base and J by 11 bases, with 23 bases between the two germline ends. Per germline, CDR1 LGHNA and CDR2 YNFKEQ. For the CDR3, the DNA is TGTGCCAGCAGCCAAGTCGGACGAGAAGGGGACCACGGGGCTTTCTTT. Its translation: CASSQVGREGDHGAFF.

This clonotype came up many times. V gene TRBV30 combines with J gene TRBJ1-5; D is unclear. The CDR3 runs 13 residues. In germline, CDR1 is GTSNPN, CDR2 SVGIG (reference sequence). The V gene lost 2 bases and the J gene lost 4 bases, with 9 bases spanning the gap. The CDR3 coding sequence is TGTGCCTGGAGTTGGGCCAGTAATCAGCCCCAGCATTTT. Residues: CAWSWASNQPQHF.

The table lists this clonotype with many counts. In DNA form, the CDR3 reads TGTGCCAGCAGTTTAGGGCGGTTGGCGGATAAAGCCAGTGTGGGGCACACCATATATTTT. Protein product: CASSLGRLADKASVGHTIYF. The V and J genes are TRBV12-3 or TRBV12-4 and TRBJ1-3; D possibly corresponds to TRBD1 (5 bases). The CDR3 length is 20 residues. Trimming removed 1 base at V and 8 bases at J, with 30 bases between.

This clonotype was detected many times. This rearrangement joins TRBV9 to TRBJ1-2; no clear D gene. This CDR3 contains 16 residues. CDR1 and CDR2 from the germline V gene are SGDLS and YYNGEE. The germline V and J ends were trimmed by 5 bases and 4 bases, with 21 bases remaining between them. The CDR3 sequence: CASRLLYSRKTYGYTF. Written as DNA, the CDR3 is TGTGCCAGCAGGCTACTGTACTCAAGAAAGACCTATGGCTACACCTTC.

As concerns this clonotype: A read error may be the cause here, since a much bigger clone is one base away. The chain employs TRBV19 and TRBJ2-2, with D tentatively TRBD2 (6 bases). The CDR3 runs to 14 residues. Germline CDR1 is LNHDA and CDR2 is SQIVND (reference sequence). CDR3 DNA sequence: TGTGCCAGTCAGGCGGGACCCGGCACCGGGGAGCCGTTTTTT. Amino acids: CASQAGPGTGEPFF.

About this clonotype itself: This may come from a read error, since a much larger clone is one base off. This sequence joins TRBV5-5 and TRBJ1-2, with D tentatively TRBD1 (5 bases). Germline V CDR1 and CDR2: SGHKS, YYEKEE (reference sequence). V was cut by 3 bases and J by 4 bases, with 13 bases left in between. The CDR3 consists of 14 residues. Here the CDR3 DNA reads TGTGCCAGCAGCTCGGAGGCAGGGACCTATGGCTACACCTTC. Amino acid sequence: CASSSEAGTYGYTF. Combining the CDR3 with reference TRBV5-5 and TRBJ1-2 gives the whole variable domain DAGVTQSPTHLIKTRGQQVTLRCSPISGHKSVSWYQQVLGQGPQFIFQYYEKEERGRGNFPDRFSARQFPNYSSELNVNALLLGDSALYLCASSSEAGTYGYTFGSGTRLTVV.

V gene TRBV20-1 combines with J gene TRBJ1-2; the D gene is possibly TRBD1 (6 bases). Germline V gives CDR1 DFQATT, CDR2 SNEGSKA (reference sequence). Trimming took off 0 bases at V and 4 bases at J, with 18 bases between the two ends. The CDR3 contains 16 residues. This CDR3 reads CSARDGSRDTVYGYTF. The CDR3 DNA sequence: TGCAGTGCTAGAGACGGTTCAAGGGACACGGTCTATGGCTACACCTTC.

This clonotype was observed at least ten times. The CDR3 bases are TGCAGTGCTGAAGGGAGTGGGGCTTACGAGCAGTACTTC. Residues: CSAEGSGAYEQYF. The chain has TRBV20-1 and TRBJ2-7; D might be TRBD1 or TRBD2, each matching 5 bases. Germline V gene lookup returns CDR1 DFQATT and CDR2 SNEGSKA (reference sequence). This CDR3 region has 13 residues. V was trimmed by 5 bases and J by 4 bases, leaving 15 bases between them.

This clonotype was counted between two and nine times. In nucleotides, the CDR3 is TGCAGTGCTAGAGAGGGAGCGGCTGCGCAGTTCTTC. Translating it yields CSAREGAAAQFF. J is TRBJ2-1 and V is TRBV20-1, with D tentatively TRBD2 (5 bases). V lost 0 bases to trimming and J lost 12 bases, with 12 bases between them. CDR1 and CDR2 from the germline V gene are DFQATT and SNEGSKA (reference sequence). This CDR3 spans 12 amino acids.

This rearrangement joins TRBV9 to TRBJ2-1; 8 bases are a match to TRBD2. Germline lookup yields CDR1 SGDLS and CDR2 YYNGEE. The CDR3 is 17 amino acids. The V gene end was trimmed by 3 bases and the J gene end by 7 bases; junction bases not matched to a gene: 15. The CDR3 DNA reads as TGTGCCAGCAGCGCGGAGATTTTGGCGGGAGGAGGTAATGAGCAGTTCTTC. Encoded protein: CASSAEILAGGGNEQFF.

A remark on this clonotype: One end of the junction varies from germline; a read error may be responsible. The CDR3 sequence: CANSRGDGNTIYF. The DNA for the CDR3 is TGTGCCAACAGCCGGGGAGACGGGAACACCATATATTTT. The chain has TRBV9 and TRBJ1-3; D gene ambiguous. Per the germline V gene, CDR1 is SGDLS and CDR2 is YYNGEE. The CDR3 length is 13 residues.

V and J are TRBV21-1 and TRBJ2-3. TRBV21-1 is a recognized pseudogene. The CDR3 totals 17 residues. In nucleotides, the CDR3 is TGTGCCAGCAGCGTATGGATAGCTACAGTCATGCAAGATACGCAGTATTTT. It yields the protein CASSVWIATVMQDTQYF.

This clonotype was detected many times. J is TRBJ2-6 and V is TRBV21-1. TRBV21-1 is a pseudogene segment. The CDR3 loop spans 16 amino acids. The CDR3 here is CASSKEPVPGANVLTF. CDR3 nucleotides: TGTGCCAGCAGCAAAGAACCGGTCCCTGGGGCCAACGTCCTGACTTTC.

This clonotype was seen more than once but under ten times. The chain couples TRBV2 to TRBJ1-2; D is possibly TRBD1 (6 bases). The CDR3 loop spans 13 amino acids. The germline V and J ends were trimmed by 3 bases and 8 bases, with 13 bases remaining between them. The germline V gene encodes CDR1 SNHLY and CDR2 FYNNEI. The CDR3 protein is CASSDGGARGYTF. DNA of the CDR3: TGTGCCAGCAGTGATGGGGGGGCGCGCGGCTACACCTTC.

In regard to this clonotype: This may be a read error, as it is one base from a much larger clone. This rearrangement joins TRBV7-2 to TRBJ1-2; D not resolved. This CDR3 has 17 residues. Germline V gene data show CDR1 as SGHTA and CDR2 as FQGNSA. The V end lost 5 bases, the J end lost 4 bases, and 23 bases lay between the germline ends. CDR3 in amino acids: CASSPVDGDGKTYGYTF. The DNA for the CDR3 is TGTGCCAGCAGCCCCGTGGACGGAGACGGAAAGACCTATGGCTACACCTTC.

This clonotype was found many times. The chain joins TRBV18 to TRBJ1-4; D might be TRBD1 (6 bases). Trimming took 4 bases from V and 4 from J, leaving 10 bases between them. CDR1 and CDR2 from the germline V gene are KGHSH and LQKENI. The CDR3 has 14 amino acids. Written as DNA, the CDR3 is TGTGCCAGCTCACGTGGACAGCTTAATGAAAAACTGTTTTTT. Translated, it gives CASSRGQLNEKLFF. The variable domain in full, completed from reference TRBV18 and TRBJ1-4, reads NAGVMQNPRHLVRRRGQEARLRCSPMKGHSHVYWYRQLPEEGLKFMVYLQKENIIDESGMPKERFSAEFPKEGPSILRIQQVVRGDSAAYFCASSRGQLNEKLFFGSGTQLSVL.

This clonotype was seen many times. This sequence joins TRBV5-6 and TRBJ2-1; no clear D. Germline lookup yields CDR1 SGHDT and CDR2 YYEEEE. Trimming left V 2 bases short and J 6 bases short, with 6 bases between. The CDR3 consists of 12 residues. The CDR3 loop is CASSLRVNEQFF. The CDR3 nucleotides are TGTGCCAGCAGCTTAAGGGTCAATGAGCAGTTCTTC.

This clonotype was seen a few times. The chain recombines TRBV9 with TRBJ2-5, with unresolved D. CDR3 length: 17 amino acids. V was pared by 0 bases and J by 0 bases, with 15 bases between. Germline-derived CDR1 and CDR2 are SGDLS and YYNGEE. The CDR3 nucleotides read TGTGCCAGCAGCGTAGCTGGCGGAGTGGGGTACCAAGAGACCCAGTACTTC. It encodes CASSVAGGVGYQETQYF.

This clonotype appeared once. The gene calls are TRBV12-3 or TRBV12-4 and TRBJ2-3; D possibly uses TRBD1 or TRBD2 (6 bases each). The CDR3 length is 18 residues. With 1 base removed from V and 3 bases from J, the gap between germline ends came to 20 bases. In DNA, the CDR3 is TGTGCCAGCAGTTTAGATACCGGTCAGCGAGGGGGGACAGATACGCAGTATTTT. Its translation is CASSLDTGQRGGTDTQYF.

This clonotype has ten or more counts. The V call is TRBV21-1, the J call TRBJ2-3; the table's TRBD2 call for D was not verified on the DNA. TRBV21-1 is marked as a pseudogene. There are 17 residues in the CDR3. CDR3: CASRRILATVMQDTQYF. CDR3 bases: TGTGCCAGCAGGCGAATCCTAGCTACAGTCATGCAAGATACGCAGTATTTT.

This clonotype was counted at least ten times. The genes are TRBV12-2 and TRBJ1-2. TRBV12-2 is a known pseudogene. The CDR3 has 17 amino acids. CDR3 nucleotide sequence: TGTGCAAGTCGCAGCGGGTGGACTCCACGAAAGACCTATGGCTACACCTTC. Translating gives CASRSGWTPRKTYGYTF.

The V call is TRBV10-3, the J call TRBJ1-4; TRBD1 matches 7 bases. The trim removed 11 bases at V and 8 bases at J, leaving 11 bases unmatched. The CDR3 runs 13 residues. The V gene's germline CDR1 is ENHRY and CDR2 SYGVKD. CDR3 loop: CAALGTDEEKLFF. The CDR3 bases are TGTGCCGCCCTCGGGACAGACGAAGAAAAACTGTTTTTT.

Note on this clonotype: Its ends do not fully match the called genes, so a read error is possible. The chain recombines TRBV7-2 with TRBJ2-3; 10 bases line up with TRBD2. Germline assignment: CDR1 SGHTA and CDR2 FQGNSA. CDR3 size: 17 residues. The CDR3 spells CANSFRGLAETPDTQYF. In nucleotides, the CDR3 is TGTGCCAACAGCTTCCGAGGACTAGCGGAAACGCCGGATACGCAGTATTTT.

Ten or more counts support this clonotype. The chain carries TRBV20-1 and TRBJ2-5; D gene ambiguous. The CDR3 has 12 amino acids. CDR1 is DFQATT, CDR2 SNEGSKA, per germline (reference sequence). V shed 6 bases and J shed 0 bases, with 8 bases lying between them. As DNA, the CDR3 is TGCAGTGCCACGGAATACCAAGAGACCCAGTACTTC. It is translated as CSATEYQETQYF.

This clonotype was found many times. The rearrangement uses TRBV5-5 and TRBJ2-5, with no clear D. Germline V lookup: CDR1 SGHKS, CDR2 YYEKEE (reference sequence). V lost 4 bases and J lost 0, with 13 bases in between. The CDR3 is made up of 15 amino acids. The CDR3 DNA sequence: TGTGCCAGCAGCCCGGTAGGGCAGTACCAAGAGACCCAGTACTTC. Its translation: CASSPVGQYQETQYF.

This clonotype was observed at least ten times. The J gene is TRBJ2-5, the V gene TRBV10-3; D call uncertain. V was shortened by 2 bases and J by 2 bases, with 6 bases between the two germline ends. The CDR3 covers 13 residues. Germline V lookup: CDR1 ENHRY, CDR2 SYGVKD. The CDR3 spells CAISEGQQETQYF. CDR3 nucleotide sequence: TGTGCCATCAGTGAGGGCCAGCAAGAGACCCAGTACTTC.

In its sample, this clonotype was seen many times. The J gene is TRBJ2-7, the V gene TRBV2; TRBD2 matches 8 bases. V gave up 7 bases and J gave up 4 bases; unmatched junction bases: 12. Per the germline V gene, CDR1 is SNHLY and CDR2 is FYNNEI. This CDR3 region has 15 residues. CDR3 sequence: CASKTEAGESYEQYF. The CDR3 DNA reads TGTGCCAGCAAAACCGAAGCGGGAGAAAGTTACGAGCAGTACTTC.